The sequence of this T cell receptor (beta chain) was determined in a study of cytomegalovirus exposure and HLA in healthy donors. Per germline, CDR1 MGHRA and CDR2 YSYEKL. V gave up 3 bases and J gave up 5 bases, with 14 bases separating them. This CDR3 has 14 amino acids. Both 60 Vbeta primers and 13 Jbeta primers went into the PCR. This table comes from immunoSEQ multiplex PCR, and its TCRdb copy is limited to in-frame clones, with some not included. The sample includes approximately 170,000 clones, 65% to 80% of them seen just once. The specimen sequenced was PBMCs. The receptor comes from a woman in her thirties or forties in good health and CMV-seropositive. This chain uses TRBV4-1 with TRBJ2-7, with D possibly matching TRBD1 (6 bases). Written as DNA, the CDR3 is TGCGCCAGCAGCCACGTACAGGGTTCCCACGAGCAGTACTTC. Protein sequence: CASSHVQGSHEQYF.